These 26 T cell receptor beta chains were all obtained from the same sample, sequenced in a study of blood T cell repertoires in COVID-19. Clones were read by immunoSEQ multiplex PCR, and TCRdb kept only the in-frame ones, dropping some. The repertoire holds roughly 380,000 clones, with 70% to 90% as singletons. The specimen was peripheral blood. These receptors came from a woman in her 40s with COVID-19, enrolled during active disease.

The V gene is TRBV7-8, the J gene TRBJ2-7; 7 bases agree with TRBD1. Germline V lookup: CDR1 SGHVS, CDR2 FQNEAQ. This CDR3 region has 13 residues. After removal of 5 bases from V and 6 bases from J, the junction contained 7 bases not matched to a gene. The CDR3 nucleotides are TGTGCCAGCAGCCTCGCCAGGGGGTCCGAGCAGTACTTC. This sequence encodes CASSLARGSEQYF.

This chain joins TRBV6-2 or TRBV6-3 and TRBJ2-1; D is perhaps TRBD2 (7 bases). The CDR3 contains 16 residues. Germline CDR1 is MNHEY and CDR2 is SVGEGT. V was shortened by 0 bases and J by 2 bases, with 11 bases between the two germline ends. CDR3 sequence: CASSYSRGAAYNEQFF. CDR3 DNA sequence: TGTGCCAGCAGTTACTCTCGGGGGGCGGCCTACAATGAGCAGTTCTTC.

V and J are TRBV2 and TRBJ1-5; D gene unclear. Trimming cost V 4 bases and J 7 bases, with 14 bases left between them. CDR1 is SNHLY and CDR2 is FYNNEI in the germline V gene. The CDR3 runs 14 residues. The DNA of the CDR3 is TGTGCCAGCAGTGTTTTAGGTGGGCACCAGCCCCAGCATTTT. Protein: CASSVLGGHQPQHF. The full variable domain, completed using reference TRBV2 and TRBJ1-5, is EPEVTQTPSHQVTQMGQEVILRCVPISNHLYFYWYRQILGQKVEFLVSFYNNEISEKSEIFDDQFSVERPDGSNFTLKIRSTKLEDSAMYFCASSVLGGHQPQHFGDGTRLSIL.

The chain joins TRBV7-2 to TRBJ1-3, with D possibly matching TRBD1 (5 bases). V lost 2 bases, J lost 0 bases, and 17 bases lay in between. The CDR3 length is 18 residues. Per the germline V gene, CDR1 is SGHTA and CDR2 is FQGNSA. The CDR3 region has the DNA TGTGCCAGCAGCTTAAGGGGTGGGATGGTGGACTCTGGAAACACCATATATTTT. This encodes CASSLRGGMVDSGNTIYF.

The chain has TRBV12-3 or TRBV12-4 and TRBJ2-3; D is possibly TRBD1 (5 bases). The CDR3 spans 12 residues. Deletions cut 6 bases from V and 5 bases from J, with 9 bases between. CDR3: CASSQGEDTQYF. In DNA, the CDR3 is TGTGCCAGCAGCCAAGGGGAAGATACGCAGTATTTT.

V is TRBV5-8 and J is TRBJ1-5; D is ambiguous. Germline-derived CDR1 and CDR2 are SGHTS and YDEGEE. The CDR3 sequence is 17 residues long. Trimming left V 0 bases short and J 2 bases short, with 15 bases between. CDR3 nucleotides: TGTGCCAGCAGCTTGGGATGGATAGGGAGCGGCAATCAGCCCCAGCATTTT. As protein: CASSLGWIGSGNQPQHF.

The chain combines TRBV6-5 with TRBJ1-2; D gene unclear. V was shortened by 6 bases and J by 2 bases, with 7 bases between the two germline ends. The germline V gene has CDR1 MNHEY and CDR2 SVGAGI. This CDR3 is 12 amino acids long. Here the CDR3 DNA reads TGTGCCAGCAGACAAGAAAACTATGGCTACACCTTC. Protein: CASRQENYGYTF.

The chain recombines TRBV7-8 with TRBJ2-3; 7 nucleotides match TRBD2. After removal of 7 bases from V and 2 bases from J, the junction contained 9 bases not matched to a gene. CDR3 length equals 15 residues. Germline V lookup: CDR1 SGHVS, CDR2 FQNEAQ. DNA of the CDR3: TGTGCCAGCACGTCGCGGGAGACTCTCACAGATACGCAGTATTTT. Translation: CASTSRETLTDTQYF.

Written as DNA, the CDR3 is TGTGCCAGCAGTTACAGGCTTGGGCAGTTCTTC. It translates to CASSYRLGQFF. The chain uses TRBV12-3 or TRBV12-4 and TRBJ2-1, with D tentatively TRBD1 (5 bases). V gave up 4 bases and J gave up 12 bases, with 10 bases separating them. The CDR3 runs 11 residues.

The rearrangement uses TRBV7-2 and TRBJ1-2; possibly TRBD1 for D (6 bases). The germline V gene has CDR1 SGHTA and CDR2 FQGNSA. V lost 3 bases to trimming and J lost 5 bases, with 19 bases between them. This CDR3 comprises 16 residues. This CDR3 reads CASSLSLGHELYGYTF. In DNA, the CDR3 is TGTGCCAGCAGCTTGTCCCTGGGACACGAGCTTTATGGCTACACCTTC.

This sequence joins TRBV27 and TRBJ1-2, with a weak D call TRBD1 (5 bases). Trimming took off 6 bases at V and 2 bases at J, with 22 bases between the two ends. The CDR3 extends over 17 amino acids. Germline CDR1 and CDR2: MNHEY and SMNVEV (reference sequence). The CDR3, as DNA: TGTGCCAGCAGACGCATCGGGACTCAAGGGGAGAACTATGGCTACACCTTC. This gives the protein CASRRIGTQGENYGYTF.

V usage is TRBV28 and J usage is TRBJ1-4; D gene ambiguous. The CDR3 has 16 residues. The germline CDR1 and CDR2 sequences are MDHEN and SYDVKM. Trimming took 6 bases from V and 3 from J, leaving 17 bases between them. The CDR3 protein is CASSPGQVVANEKLFF. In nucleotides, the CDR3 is TGTGCCAGCAGCCCTGGGCAAGTGGTAGCTAATGAAAAACTGTTTTTT.

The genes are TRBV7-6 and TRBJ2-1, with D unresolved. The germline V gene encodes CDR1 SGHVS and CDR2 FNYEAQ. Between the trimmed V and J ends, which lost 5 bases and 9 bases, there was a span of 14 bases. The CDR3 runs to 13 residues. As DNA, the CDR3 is TGTGCCAGCAGCCCAAATAGCCGCGGTGAGCAGTTCTTC. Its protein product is CASSPNSRGEQFF. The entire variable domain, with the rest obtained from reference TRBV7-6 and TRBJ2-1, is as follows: GAGVSQSPRYKVTKRGQDVALRCDPISGHVSLYWYRQALGQGPEFLTYFNYEAQQDKSGLPNDRFSAERPEGSISTLTIQRTEQRDSAMYRCASSPNSRGEQFFGPGTRLTVL.

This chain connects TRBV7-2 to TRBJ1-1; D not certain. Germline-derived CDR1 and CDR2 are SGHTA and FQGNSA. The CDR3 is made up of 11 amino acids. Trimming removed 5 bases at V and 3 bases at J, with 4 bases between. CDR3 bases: TGTGCCAGCAGCCCGTACACTGAAGCTTTCTTT. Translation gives CASSPYTEAFF.

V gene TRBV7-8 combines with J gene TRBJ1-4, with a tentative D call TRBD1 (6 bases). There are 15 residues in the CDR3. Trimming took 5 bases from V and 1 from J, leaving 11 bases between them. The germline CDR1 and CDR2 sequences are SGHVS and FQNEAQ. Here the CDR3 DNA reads TGTGCCAGCAGCGACACAGGGAAAACTAATGAAAAACTGTTTTTT. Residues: CASSDTGKTNEKLFF.

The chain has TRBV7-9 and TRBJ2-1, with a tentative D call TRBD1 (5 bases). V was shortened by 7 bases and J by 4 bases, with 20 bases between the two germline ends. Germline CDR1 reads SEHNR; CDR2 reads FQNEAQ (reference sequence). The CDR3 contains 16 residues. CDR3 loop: CASTPLKRQPYNEQFF. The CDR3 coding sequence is TGTGCCAGCACCCCGTTGAAGAGACAGCCTTACAATGAGCAGTTCTTC.

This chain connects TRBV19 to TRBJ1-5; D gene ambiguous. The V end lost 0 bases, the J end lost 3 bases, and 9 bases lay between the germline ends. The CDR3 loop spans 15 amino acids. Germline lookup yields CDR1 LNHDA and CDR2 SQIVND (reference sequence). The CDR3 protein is CASSIDLQFNQPQHF. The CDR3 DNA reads TGTGCCAGTAGTATAGACCTACAGTTCAATCAGCCCCAGCATTTT. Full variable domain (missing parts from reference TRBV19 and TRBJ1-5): DGGITQSPKYLFRKEGQNVTLSCEQNLNHDAMYWYRQDPGQGLRLIYYSQIVNDFQKGDIAEGYSVSREKKESFPLTVTSAQKNPTAFYLCASSIDLQFNQPQHFGDGTRLSIL.

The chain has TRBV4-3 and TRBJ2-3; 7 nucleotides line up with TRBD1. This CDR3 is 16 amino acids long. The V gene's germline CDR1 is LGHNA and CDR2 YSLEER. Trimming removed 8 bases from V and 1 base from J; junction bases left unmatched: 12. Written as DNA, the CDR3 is TGCGCCAGCTCCTCTATTCGAGGACAGGGCACAGATACGCAGTATTTT. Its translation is CASSSIRGQGTDTQYF.

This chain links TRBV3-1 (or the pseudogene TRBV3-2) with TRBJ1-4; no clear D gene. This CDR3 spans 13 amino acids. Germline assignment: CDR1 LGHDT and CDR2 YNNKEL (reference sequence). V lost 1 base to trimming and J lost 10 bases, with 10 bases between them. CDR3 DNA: TGTGCCAGCAGCCAAGGGGCGGGGTCAAAACTGTTTTTT. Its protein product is CASSQGAGSKLFF.

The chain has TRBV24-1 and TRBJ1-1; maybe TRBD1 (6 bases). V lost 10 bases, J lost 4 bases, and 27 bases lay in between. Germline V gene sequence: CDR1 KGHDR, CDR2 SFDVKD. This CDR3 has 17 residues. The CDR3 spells CATWGRGSPNFPTEAFF. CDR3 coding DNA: TGTGCCACATGGGGCAGGGGCAGTCCCAACTTCCCCACTGAAGCTTTCTTT.

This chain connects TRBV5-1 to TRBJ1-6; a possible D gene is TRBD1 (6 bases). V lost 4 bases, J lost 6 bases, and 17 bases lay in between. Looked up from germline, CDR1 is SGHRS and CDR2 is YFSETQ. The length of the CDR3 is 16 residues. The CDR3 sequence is CASSPQQGPLNSPLHF. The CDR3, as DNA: TGCGCCAGCAGCCCACAACAGGGCCCCCTTAATTCACCCCTCCACTTT.

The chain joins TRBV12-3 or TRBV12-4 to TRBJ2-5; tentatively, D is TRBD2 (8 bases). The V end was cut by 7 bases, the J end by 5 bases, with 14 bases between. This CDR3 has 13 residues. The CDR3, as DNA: TGTGCCAGCACGGGAGGGGGCTTGGAGACCCAGTACTTC. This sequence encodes CASTGGGLETQYF.

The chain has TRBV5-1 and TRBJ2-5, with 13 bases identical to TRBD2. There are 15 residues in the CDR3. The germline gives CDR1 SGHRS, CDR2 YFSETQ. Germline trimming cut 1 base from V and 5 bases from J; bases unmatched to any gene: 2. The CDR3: CASSLRLAGGETQYF. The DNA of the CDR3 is TGCGCCAGCAGCTTGAGACTAGCGGGGGGTGAGACCCAGTACTTC.

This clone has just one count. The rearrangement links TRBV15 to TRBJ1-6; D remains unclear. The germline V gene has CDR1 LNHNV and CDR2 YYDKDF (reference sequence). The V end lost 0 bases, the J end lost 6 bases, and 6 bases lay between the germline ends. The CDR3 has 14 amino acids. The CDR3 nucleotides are TGTGCCACCAGCAGAGATCCGAGTAATTCACCCCTCCACTTT. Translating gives CATSRDPSNSPLHF.

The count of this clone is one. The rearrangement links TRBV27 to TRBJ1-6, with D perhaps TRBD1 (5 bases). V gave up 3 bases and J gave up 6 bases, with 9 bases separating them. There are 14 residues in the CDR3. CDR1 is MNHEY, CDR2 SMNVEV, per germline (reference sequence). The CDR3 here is CASSLSGVNSPLHF. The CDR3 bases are TGTGCCAGCAGTTTGTCGGGGGTTAATTCACCCCTCCACTTT.

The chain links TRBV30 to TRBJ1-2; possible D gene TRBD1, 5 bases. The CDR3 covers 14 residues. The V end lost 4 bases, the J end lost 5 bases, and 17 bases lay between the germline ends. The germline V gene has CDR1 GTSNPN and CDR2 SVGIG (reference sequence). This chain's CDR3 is CAWTLAGLAYGYTF. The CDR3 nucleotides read TGTGCCTGGACACTGGCAGGGCTGGCGTATGGCTACACCTTC.